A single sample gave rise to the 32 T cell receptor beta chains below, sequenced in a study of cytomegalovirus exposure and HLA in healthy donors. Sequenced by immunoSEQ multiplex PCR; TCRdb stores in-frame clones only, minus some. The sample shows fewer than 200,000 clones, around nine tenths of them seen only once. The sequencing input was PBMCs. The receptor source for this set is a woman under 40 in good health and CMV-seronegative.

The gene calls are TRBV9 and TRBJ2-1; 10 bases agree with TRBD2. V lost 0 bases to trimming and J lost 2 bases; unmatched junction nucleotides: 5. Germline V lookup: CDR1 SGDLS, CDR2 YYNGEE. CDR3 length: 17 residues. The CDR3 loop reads CASSVGSGGAAYNEQFF. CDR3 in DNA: TGTGCCAGCAGCGTAGGGAGCGGGGGGGCCGCCTACAATGAGCAGTTCTTC.

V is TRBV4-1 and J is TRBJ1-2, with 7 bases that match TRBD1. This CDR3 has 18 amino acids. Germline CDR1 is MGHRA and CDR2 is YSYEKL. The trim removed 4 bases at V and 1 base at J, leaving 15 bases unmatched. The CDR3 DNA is TGCGCCAGCAGCCTCCAAGGGGGCCAGGGGGTTATTAACTATGGCTACACCTTC. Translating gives CASSLQGGQGVINYGYTF.

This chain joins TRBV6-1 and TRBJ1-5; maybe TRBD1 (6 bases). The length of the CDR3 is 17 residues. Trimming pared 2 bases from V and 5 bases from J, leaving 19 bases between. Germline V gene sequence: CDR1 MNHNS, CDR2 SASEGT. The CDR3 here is CASSERIGRGRHQPQHF. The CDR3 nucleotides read TGTGCCAGCAGTGAAAGGATCGGCAGGGGCCGGCATCAGCCCCAGCATTTT.

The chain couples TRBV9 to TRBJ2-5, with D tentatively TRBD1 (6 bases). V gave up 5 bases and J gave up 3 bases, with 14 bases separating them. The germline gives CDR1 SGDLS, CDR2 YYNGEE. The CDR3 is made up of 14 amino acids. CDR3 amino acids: CASSLAGAKETQYF. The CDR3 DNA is TGTGCCAGCAGTCTTGCAGGGGCGAAAGAGACCCAGTACTTC.

The CDR3: CASSQEIQGVLANYGYTF. The CDR3 coding sequence is TGCGCCAGCAGCCAAGAAATACAGGGGGTCTTAGCTAACTATGGCTACACCTTC. J is TRBJ1-2 and V is TRBV4-1; 8 bases are shared with TRBD1. The ends lost 0 bases at V and 0 bases at J; junction bases unmatched: 9. Germline V gene lookup returns CDR1 MGHRA and CDR2 YSYEKL. This CDR3 has 18 amino acids.

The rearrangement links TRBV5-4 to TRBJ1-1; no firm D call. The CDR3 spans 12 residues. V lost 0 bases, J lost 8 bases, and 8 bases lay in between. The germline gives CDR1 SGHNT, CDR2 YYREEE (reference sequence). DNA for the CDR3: TGTGCCAGCAGCTTGGATTCAGGAGAAGCTTTCTTT. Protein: CASSLDSGEAFF.

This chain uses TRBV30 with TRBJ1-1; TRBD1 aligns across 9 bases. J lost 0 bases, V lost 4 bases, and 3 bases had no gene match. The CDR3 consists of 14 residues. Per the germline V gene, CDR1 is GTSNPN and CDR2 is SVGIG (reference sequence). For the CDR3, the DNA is TGTGCCTGGACGTGGGACAGGGTGAACACTGAAGCTTTCTTT. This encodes CAWTWDRVNTEAFF.

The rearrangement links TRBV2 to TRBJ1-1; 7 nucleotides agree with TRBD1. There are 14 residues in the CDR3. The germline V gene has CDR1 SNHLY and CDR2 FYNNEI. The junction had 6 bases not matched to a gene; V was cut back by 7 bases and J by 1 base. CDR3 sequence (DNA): TGTGCCAGCAACCACGGGACAGCGAACACTGAAGCTTTCTTT. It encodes CASNHGTANTEAFF.

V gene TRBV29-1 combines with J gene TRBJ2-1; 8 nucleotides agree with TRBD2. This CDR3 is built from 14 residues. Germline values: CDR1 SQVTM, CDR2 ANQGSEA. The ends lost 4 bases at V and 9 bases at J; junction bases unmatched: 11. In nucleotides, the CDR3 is TGCAGCGTTGTTGGCGGGGGCCGGGGGGGTGAGCAGTTCTTC. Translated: CSVVGGGRGGEQFF.

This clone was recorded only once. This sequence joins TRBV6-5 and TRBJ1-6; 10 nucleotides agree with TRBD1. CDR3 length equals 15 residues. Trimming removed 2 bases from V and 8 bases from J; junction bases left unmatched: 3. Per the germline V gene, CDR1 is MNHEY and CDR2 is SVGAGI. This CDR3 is CASSYRDRGDSPLHF. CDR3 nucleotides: TGTGCCAGCAGTTACCGGGACAGGGGAGATTCACCCCTCCACTTT.

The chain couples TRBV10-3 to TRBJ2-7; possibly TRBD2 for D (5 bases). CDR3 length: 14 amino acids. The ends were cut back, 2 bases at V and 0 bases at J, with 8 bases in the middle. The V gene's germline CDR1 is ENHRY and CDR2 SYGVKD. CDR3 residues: CAISEPRGSYEQYF. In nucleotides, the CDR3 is TGTGCCATCAGTGAGCCCCGGGGCTCCTACGAGCAGTACTTC.

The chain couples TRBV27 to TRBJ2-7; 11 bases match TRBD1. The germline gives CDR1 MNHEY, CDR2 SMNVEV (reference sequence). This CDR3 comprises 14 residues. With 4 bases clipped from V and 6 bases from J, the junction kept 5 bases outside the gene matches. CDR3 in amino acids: CASSSGTGGGEQYF. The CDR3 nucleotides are TGTGCCAGCAGTTCAGGGACAGGGGGTGGCGAGCAGTACTTC.

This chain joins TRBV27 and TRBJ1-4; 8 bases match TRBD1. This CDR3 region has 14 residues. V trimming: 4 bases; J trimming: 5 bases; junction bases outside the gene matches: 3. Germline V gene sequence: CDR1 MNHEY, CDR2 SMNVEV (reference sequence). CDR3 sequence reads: CASSSDRANEKLFF. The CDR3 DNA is TGTGCCAGCAGTTCGGACAGGGCGAATGAAAAACTGTTTTTT.

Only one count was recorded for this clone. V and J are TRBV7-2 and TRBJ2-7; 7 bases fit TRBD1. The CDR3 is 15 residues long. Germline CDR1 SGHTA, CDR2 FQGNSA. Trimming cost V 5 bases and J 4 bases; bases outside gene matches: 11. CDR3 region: CASSHPGTALYEQYF. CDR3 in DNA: TGTGCCAGCAGCCATCCCGGGACAGCGTTATACGAGCAGTACTTC.

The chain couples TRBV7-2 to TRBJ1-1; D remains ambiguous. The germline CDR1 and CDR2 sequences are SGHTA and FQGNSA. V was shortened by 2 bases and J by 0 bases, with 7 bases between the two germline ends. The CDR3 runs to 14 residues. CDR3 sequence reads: CASSLYQMNTEAFF. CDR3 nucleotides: TGTGCCAGCAGCTTATACCAGATGAACACTGAAGCTTTCTTT.

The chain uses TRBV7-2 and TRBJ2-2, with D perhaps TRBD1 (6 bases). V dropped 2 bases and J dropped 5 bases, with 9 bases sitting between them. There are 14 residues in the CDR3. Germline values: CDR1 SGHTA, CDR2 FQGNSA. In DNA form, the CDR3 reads TGTGCCAGCAGCTTACAGGGGCCGACCGGGGAGCTGTTTTTT. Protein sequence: CASSLQGPTGELFF.

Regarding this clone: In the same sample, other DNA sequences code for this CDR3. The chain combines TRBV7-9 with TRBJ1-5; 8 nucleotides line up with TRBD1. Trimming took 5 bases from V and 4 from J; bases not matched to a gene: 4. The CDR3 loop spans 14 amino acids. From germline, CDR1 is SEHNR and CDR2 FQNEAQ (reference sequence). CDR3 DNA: TGTGCCAGCAGCCCAGGACAGGGTAATCAGCCCCAGCATTTT. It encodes CASSPGQGNQPQHF.

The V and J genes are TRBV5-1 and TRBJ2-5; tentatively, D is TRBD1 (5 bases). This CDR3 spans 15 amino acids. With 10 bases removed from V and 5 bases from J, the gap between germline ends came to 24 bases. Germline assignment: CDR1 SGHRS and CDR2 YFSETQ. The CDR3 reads CAWSPQSPAGETQYF. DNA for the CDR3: TGCGCCTGGTCGCCACAATCACCAGCAGGGGAGACCCAGTACTTC.

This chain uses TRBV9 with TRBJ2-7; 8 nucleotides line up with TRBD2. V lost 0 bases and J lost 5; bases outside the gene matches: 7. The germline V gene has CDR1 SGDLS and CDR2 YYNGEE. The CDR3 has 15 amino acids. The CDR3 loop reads CASSVASSGFHEQYF. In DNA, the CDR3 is TGTGCCAGCAGCGTAGCCTCTAGCGGGTTCCACGAGCAGTACTTC.

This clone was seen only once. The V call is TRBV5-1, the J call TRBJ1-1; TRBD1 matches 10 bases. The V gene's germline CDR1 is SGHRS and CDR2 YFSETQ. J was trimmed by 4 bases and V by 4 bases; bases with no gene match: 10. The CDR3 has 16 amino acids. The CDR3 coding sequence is TGCGCCAGCAGCCAACAACCGGGACAGGGGTCCACTGAAGCTTTCTTT. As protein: CASSQQPGQGSTEAFF.

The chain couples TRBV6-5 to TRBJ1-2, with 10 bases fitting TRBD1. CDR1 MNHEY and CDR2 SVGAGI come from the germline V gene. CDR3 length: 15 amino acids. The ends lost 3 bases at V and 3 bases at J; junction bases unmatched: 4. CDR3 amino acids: CASSYGGQGYYGYTF. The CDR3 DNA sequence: TGTGCCAGCAGTTATGGGGGACAGGGGTACTATGGCTACACCTTC.

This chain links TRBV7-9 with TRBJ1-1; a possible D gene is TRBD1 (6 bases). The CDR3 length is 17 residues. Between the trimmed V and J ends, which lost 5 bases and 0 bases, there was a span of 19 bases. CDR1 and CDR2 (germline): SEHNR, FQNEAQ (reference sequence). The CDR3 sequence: CASSPRTDSRMNTEAFF. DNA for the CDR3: TGTGCCAGCAGCCCCAGGACGGACAGTAGGATGAACACTGAAGCTTTCTTT.

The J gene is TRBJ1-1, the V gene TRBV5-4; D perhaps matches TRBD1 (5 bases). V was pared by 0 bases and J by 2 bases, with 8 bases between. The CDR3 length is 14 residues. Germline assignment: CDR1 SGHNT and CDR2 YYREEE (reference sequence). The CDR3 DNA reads TGTGCCAGCAGCTTGGCGGGGGGAAACACTGAAGCTTTCTTT. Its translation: CASSLAGGNTEAFF.

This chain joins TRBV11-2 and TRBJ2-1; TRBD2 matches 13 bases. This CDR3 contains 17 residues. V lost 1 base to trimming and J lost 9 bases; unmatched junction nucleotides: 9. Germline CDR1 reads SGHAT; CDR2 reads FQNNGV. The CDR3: CASSLGLAGGRWGEQFF. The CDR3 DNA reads TGTGCCAGCAGCTTAGGACTAGCGGGGGGTCGGTGGGGTGAGCAGTTCTTC.

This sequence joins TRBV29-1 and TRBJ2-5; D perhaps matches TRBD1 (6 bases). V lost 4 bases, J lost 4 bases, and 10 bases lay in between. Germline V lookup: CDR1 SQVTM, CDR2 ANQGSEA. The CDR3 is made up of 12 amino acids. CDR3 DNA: TGCAGCGTTGTTGACAGGCGAGAGACCCAGTACTTC. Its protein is CSVVDRRETQYF. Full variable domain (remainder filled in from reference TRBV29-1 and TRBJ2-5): SAVISQKPSRDICQRGTSLTIQCQVDSQVTMMFWYRQQPGQSLTLIATANQGSEATYESGFVIDKFPISRPNLTFSTLTVSNMSPEDSSIYLCSVVDRRETQYFGPGTRLLVL.

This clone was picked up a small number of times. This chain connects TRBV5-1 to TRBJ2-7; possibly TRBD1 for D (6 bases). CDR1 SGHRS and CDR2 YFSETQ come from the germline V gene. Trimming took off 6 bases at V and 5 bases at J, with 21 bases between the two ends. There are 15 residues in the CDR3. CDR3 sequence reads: CASKKGDQGVDEQYF. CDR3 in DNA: TGCGCCAGCAAAAAGGGGGATCAGGGTGTCGACGAGCAGTACTTC.

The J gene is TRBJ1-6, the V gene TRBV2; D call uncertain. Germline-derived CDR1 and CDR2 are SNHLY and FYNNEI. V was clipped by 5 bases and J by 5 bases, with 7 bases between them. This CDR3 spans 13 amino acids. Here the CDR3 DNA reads TGTGCCAGCAGTACAGTAAATAATTCACCCCTCCACTTT. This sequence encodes CASSTVNNSPLHF.

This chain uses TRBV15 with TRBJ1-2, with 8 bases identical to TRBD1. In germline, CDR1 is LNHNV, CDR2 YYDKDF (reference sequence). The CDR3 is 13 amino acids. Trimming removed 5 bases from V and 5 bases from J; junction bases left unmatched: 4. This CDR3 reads CATSGQGAYGYTF. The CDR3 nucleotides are TGTGCCACCAGCGGGCAGGGGGCATATGGCTACACCTTC.

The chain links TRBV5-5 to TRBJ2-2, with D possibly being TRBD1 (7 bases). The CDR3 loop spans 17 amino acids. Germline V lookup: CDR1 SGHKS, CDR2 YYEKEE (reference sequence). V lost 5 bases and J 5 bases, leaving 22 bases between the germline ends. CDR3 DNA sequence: TGTGCCAGCAGATCCATCGGAGGGGGCGCGGTAACCGGGGAGCTGTTTTTT. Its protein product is CASRSIGGGAVTGELFF. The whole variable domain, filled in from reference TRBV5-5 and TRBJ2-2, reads DAGVTQSPTHLIKTRGQQVTLRCSPISGHKSVSWYQQVLGQGPQFIFQYYEKEERGRGNFPDRFSARQFPNYSSELNVNALLLGDSALYLCASRSIGGGAVTGELFFGEGSRLTVL.

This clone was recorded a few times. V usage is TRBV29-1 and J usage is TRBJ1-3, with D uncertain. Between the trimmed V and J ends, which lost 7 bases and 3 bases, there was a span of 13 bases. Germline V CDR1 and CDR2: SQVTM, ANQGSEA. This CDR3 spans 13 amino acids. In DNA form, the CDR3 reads TGCAGCGCTCCGGCCGGGATTGGAAACACCATATATTTT. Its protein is CSAPAGIGNTIYF.

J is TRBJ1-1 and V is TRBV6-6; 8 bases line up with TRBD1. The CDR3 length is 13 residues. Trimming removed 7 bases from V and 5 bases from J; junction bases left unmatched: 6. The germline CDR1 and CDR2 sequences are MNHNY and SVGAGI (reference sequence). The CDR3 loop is CASIPQGATEAFF. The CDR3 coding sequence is TGTGCCAGCATCCCGCAGGGGGCAACTGAAGCTTTCTTT.

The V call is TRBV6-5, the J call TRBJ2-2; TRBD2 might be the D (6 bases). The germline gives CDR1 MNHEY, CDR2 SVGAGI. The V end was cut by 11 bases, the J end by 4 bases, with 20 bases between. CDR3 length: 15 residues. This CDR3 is CAVRRGRGGTGELFF. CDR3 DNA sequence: TGTGCCGTCCGGAGGGGTCGGGGTGGCACCGGGGAGCTGTTTTTT.